This is a list of T cell receptor beta chains from one sample in a study of T cell repertoires in cytomegalovirus infection. Their target antigens are unknown. TCRdb re-derived calls from the reads in MiXCR, one entry per CDR3 protein. Of 200,000 or so distinct CDR3 sequences detected, less than 50% appear once; the ten largest clones hold more than 50%. The sample here was CD8+ T cells from cultured PBMCs, taken from culture after CMV antigen stimulation. Every receptor here comes from a human donor in good health (CMV status not recorded). Some clones in this sample may be carry-over from other donors' samples. Each CDR3 is given with its conserved first and last residue. The D gene is left open where the match is weak. For some rows the clone size is stated as once, few or many, or as a class when expanded; others skip it.

d_gene: TRBD1
j_gene: TRBJ1-1
abundance: few
v_gene: TRBV11-2
CDR3nt: TGTGCCAGCAGCTTAGACCGCCCGACAGGGATCGAGACTGAAGCTTTCTTT
CDR3aa: CASSLDRPTGIETEAFF

d_gene: TRBD1
j_gene: TRBJ1-5
abundance: -
v_gene: TRBV12-3/TRBV12-4
CDR3nt: TGTGCCAGCAGAAAACAGGGGGATCAGCCCCAGCATTTT
CDR3aa: CASRKQGDQPQHF

d_gene: -
j_gene: TRBJ2-2
abundance: few
v_gene: TRBV4-2
CDR3nt: TGTGCCAGCAGCAATCAACCCGGGGAGCTGTTTTTT
CDR3aa: CASSNQPGELFF

d_gene: -
j_gene: TRBJ2-2
abundance: -
v_gene: TRBV12-3/TRBV12-4
CDR3nt: TGTGCCAGCAGTTTCCCCACGGCCACCGGGGAGCTGTTTTTT
CDR3aa: CASSFPTATGELFF

d_gene: TRBD2
j_gene: TRBJ2-3
abundance: -
v_gene: TRBV28
CDR3nt: TGTGCCAGCAGCTTCCCTGGACTACTAGCGGGAGGGTATAGCACAGATACGCAGTATTTT
CDR3aa: CASSFPGLLAGGYSTDTQYF

d_gene: -
j_gene: TRBJ2-1
abundance: many
v_gene: TRBV6-2/TRBV6-3
CDR3nt: TGTGCCACCTTCCAGGGGTGGCCCCCCCACAATGAGCAGTTCTTC
CDR3aa: CATFQGWPPHNEQFF

d_gene: TRBD1
j_gene: TRBJ1-2
abundance: many
v_gene: TRBV6-5
CDR3nt: TGTGCCAGCAGTTACTCTGAGGACAGGGGATTTTACTATGGCTACACCTTC
CDR3aa: CASSYSEDRGFYYGYTF

d_gene: TRBD2
j_gene: TRBJ2-1
abundance: -
v_gene: TRBV7-3
CDR3nt: TGTGCCAGCAGCTTAATAACCGGGGGGAATGAGCAGTTCTTC
CDR3aa: CASSLITGGNEQFF

d_gene: -
j_gene: TRBJ1-1
abundance: few
v_gene: TRBV7-2
CDR3nt: TGTGCCAGCAGCTTAGTGGAGGGGATGAACACTGAAGCTTTCTTT
CDR3aa: CASSLVEGMNTEAFF

d_gene: TRBD1
j_gene: TRBJ2-5
abundance: -
v_gene: TRBV29-1
CDR3nt: TGCAGCGTTGGGACAGGGGATGAGACCCAGTACTTC
CDR3aa: CSVGTGDETQYF

d_gene: TRBD1
j_gene: TRBJ1-4
abundance: few
v_gene: TRBV27
CDR3nt: TGTGCCAGCAGTTCGGGACAGGGGTATTTATCAGATGAAAAACTGTTTTTT
CDR3aa: CASSSGQGYLSDEKLFF

d_gene: -
j_gene: TRBJ2-1
abundance: few
v_gene: TRBV27
CDR3nt: TGTGCCAGCAGTTTATCCCTCCTCACGGAGGGCAATGAGCAGTTCTTC
CDR3aa: CASSLSLLTEGNEQFF

d_gene: TRBD1
j_gene: TRBJ1-6
abundance: few
v_gene: TRBV5-4
CDR3nt: TGTGCCAGCAGCTTGGGGGCAGGGGGCGAGAATTCACCCCTCCACTTT
CDR3aa: CASSLGAGGENSPLHF

d_gene: -
j_gene: TRBJ1-1
abundance: many
v_gene: TRBV5-1
CDR3nt: TGCGCCAGCAGCTTCCGCGGCGTCACTGAAGCTTTCTTT
CDR3aa: CASSFRGVTEAFF

d_gene: TRBD1
j_gene: TRBJ1-1
abundance: once
v_gene: TRBV7-9
CDR3nt: TGTGCCAGCAGCACAGGGGGCTTGGAAGCTTTCTTT
CDR3aa: CASSTGGLEAFF

d_gene: -
j_gene: TRBJ2-3
abundance: -
v_gene: TRBV7-2
CDR3nt: TGTGCCAGCAGCCGGGTTGTAGATACGCAGTATTTT
CDR3aa: CASSRVVDTQYF

d_gene: -
j_gene: TRBJ1-2
abundance: few
v_gene: TRBV7-9
CDR3nt: TGTGCCAGCAGCTTATCCAGCAAGGGGGTTCTCTATGGCTACACCTTC
CDR3aa: CASSLSSKGVLYGYTF